This T cell receptor beta chain is from a study of Ad26.COV2.S vaccination and SARS-CoV-2 variants. General study findings and limits: Responses of T cells in total may have been underestimated by the TCR breadth and depth analyses.

TCRdb keeps only in-frame clones here, not all; method: immunoSEQ multiplex PCR. The profile shows almost 400,000 clones, around 91% of them singletons. Treatment defined: 15 to 20 received Ad26.COV2.S at low or high dose, single or two shots; about 5 received placebo; per-sample allocation not given. Collection of the samples took place on day 63 after the first injection of vaccine or placebo. The count of this clone is one. What it binds is unknown. The clonotype originates from a person between 18 and 65 years old who received the Ad26.COV2.S COVID-19 vaccine or a placebo. Here the sequenced sample was peripheral blood, taken in a trial of Ad26.COV2.S vaccine versus placebo.

The CDR3 DNA sequence: TGTGCCACAAACAGGGTTGGTGGCACTGAAGCTTTCTTT. Encoded protein: CATNRVGGTEAFF. The chain couples TRBV6-5 to TRBJ1-1, with D possibly being TRBD1 (6 bases). Germline CDR1 MNHEY, CDR2 SVGAGI. The length of the CDR3 is 13 residues. Trimming took 10 bases from V and 4 from J, leaving 16 bases between them.